One T cell receptor beta chain is described in this entry. This record comes from a study of blood T cell repertoires in COVID-19. Study overall: There were acute and convalescent COVID-19 samples, and they came from the United States, Italy and Spain. T cells, B-cell-depleted T cells, or PBMCs supplied cDNA or gDNA.

CDR1 and CDR2 from the germline V gene are SGHVS and FNYEAQ. The CDR3 consists of 16 residues. V lost 4 bases to trimming and J lost 6 bases; unmatched junction nucleotides: 9. The method was immunoSEQ multiplex PCR; TCRdb's version includes in-frame clones alone and lacks a portion of them. The table records around 250,000 clones, roughly nine tenths of them present only once. The receptor was derived from a man in his forties or fifties with active or convalescent COVID-19. The rearrangement links TRBV7-6 to TRBJ2-1, with 10 bases identical to TRBD1. Sequencing was done on a sample of peripheral blood. The CDR3 sequence is CASSSTRQGAINEQFF. CDR3 coding DNA: TGTGCCAGCAGCTCCACGCGACAGGGGGCTATCAATGAGCAGTTCTTC.